This TCR beta chain was recovered during a study of blood T cell repertoires in COVID-19. Overall study: COVID-19 samples from acute and convalescent phases originated in the United States, Italy and Spain. In each case, the material was cDNA or gDNA derived from T cells, B-cell-depleted T cells, or PBMCs.

As processed by the authors: How many nucleated cells were present was estimated from reference gene primer amplification. Libraries were prepared by immunoSEQ multiplex PCR; TCRdb keeps only in-frame clonotypes and omits some of them. V, J and clone size derive from that table, while D and trimming were established from the DNA sequence. The sample consists of 52,000 or so clones, around 84% of them appearing once. Germline CDR1 is MNHNS and CDR2 is SASEGT. The V end was cut by 2 bases, the J end by 4 bases, with 8 bases between. The CDR3 spans 13 residues. This clonotype was obtained from a man aged 50-59 years with acute or convalescent COVID-19. Material for sequencing was peripheral blood. The chain uses TRBV6-1 and TRBJ1-2; unclear D gene. For the CDR3, the DNA is TGTGCCAGCAGTGAAAGCCTTGGCTATGGCTACACCTTC. It specifies CASSESLGYGYTF.